Below are 5 T cell receptor beta chains sequenced from a single sample in a study of OX40 agonist ivuxolimab in advanced cancers. The method was immunoSEQ multiplex PCR; TCRdb's version includes in-frame clones alone and lacks a portion of them. The sample has 110,000 or so clones, around 93% seen once; the top ten hold 0.66%. The sample here was CD4+ or CD8+ T cells sorted from blood, taken in a trial of the OX40 agonist ivuxolimab. These receptors originate from an adult with an advanced solid tumor such as melanoma, head and neck, liver or kidney cancer.

The chain is built from TRBV6-5 and TRBJ2-7; possible D gene TRBD2, 5 bases. CDR3 size: 12 residues. V gave up 5 bases and J gave up 4 bases, with 9 bases separating them. From germline, CDR1 is MNHEY and CDR2 SVGAGI. The CDR3: CASSSGRYEQYF. For the CDR3, the DNA is TGTGCCAGCAGTAGCGGCAGATACGAGCAGTACTTC.

The chain couples TRBV6-6 to TRBJ1-1; 8 bases agree with TRBD1. Losses at the gene ends were 4 bases for V and 1 base for J; bases not matched to a gene: 8. The germline CDR1 and CDR2 sequences are MNHNY and SVGAGI (reference sequence). The CDR3 runs 16 residues. This chain's CDR3 is CASSSPRGRSNTEAFF. Written as DNA, the CDR3 is TGTGCCAGCAGTTCCCCCAGGGGGCGTTCGAACACTGAAGCTTTCTTT.

The gene calls are TRBV5-1 and TRBJ1-3; no reliable D call. This CDR3 is 15 amino acids long. The germline CDR1 and CDR2 sequences are SGHRS and YFSETQ. Trimming cost V 4 bases and J 0 bases, with 11 bases left between them. As DNA, the CDR3 is TGCGCCAGCAGCCCCGGACCGAGCTCTGGAAACACCATATATTTT. This sequence encodes CASSPGPSSGNTIYF.

The chain joins TRBV6-6 to TRBJ1-3; the D is unclear. Germline values: CDR1 MNHNY, CDR2 SVGAGI (reference sequence). Trimming took off 0 bases at V and 1 base at J, with 7 bases between the two ends. This CDR3 region has 15 residues. Written as DNA, the CDR3 is TGTGCCAGCAGTTACTCGAAAGGGTCTGGAAACACCATATATTTT. Its protein product is CASSYSKGSGNTIYF.

The V and J genes are TRBV19 and TRBJ1-4; D remains ambiguous. V was shortened by 5 bases and J by 5 bases, with 15 bases between the two germline ends. CDR1 and CDR2 (germline): LNHDA, SQIVND (reference sequence). The CDR3 is 15 amino acids. DNA for the CDR3: TGTGCCAGTAGTCTCCAGACGGAAGGGAATGAAAAACTGTTTTTT. Protein: CASSLQTEGNEKLFF.